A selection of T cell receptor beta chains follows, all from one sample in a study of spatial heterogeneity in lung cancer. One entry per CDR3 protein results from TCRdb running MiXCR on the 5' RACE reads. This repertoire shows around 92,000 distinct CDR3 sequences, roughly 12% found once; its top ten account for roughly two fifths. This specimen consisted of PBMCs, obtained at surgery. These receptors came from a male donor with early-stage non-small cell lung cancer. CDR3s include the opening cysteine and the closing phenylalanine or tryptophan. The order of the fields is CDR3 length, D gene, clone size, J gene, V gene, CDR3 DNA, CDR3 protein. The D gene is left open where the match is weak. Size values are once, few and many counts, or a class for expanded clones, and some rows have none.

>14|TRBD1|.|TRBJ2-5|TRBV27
TGTGCCAGCAAAGGGACAGGGGGCCGAGAGACCCAGTACTTC
CASKGTGGRETQYF
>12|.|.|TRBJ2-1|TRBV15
TGTGCCACGGGGGGGCCGGTCGATGAGCAGTTCTTC
CATGGPVDEQFF
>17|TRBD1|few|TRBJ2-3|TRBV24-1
TGTGCCACCAGTGAACCGACCGGGACAGGGGGCACAGATACGCAGTATTTT
CATSEPTGTGGTDTQYF
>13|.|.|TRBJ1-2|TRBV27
TGTGCCAGCAGTTTTTCGGTGAACTATGGCTACACCTTC
CASSFSVNYGYTF
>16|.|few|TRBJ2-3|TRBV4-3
TGCGCCAGCAGCCAAGACACGGGGTTGGGAACAGATACGCAGTATTTT
CASSQDTGLGTDTQYF
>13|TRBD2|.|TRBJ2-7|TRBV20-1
TGCAGTTACAGCGGGGGGGGATACTACGAGCAGTACTTC
CSYSGGGYYEQYF
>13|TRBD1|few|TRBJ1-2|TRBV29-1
TGCAGCGTTCAGGGGGCGCAGGTCTATGGCTACACCTTC
CSVQGAQVYGYTF
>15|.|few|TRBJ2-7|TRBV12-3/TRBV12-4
TGTGCCAGCAGCCCTGGCCCGCTGGGCTCCTACGAGCAGTACTTC
CASSPGPLGSYEQYF
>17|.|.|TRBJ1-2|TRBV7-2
TGTGCCAGCAGCTTAGCTGGATCGGGACCCTCTAACTATGGCTACACCTTC
CASSLAGSGPSNYGYTF
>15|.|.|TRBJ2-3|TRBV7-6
TGTGCCAGCACCGTTACTAGGGGCCCTACAGATACGCAGTATTTT
CASTVTRGPTDTQYF
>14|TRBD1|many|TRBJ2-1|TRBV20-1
TGCAGTGCTAGATCGGGACAGGGAAGGAATGAGCAGTTCTTC
CSARSGQGRNEQFF
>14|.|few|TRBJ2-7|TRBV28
TGTGCCAGCAGGGGGGGCGGCAACTCCTACGAGCAGTACTTC
CASRGGGNSYEQYF
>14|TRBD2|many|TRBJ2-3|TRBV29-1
TGCAGCGTTAGGGAGGGAGATAGTACAGATACGCAGTATTTT
CSVREGDSTDTQYF
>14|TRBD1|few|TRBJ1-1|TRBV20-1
TGCAGTGCTAGAAGGACAGGGGGCTTGACTGAAGCTTTCTTT
CSARRTGGLTEAFF
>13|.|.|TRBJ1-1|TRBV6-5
TGTGCCAGCTGGATTAGGGGTGGCACTGAAGCTTTCTTT
CASWIRGGTEAFF
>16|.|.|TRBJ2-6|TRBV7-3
TGTGCCAGCAGCTTAATGGTCAGCTCTGGGGCCAACGTCCTGACTTTC
CASSLMVSSGANVLTF
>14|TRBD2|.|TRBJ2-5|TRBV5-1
TGCGCCAGCAGCGTTAGCGGGGGGCAAGAGACCCAGTACTTC
CASSVSGGQETQYF
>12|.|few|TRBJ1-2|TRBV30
TGTGCCTGGAGTGGAGACGACTATGGCTACACCTTC
CAWSGDDYGYTF
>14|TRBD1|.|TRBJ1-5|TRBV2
TGTGCCAGCAGCGGGACAGGGCTCAATCAGCCCCAGCATTTT
CASSGTGLNQPQHF
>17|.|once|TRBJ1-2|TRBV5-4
TGTGCCAGCAGCCCTTTCGGCGGGAGGGAAGCTAGCTATGGCTACACCTTC
CASSPFGGREASYGYTF
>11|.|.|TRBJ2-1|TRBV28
TGTGCCAGCAGGATAACAGCCGTGCAGTTCTTC
CASRITAVQFF
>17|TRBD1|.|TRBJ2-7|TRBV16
TGTGCCAGCAGCCAAGTTATCCCGGGGGACAGGACTTACGAGCAGTACTTC
CASSQVIPGDRTYEQYF
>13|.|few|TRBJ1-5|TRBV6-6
TGTGCCAGCAGTCAGACACCTGATCAGCCCCAGCATTTT
CASSQTPDQPQHF
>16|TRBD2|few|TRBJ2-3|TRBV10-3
TGTGCCATCAGTGCTTTACTAGCGGCCAGCACAGATACGCAGTATTTT
CAISALLAASTDTQYF